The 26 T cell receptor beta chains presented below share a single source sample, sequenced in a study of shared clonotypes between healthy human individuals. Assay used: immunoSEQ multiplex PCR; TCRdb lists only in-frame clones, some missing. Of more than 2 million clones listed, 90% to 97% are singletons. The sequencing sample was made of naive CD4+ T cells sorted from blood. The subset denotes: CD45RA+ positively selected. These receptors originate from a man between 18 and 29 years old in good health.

CDR3 DNA: TGTGCCAGTAGTATGGGCGGGACCCGGGACAATGAGCAGTTCTTC. Encoded protein: CASSMGGTRDNEQFF. The V and J genes are TRBV19 and TRBJ2-1, with D perhaps matching TRBD2 (6 bases). The CDR3 is 15 amino acids. Deletions cut 3 bases from V and 5 bases from J, with 14 bases between. CDR1 is LNHDA and CDR2 is SQIVND in the germline V gene (reference sequence).

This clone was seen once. As DNA, the CDR3 is TGCGCCAGCAGCCAAGATTTGTACCTAACAGGGGGCTGGGGCTATGGCTACACCTTC. It codes for CASSQDLYLTGGWGYGYTF. V and J are TRBV4-1 and TRBJ1-2, with 9 bases that match TRBD1. The trim removed 0 bases at V and 4 bases at J, leaving 15 bases unmatched. Germline CDR1 reads MGHRA; CDR2 reads YSYEKL. The CDR3 length is 19 residues.

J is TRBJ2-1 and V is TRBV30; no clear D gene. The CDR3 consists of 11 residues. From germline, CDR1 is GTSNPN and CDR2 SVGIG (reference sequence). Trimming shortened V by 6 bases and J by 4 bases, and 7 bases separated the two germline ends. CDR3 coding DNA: TGTGCCTGCCGCCCTTACAATGAGCAGTTCTTC. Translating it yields CACRPYNEQFF. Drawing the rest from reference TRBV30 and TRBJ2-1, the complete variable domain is SQTIHQWPATLVQPVGSPLSLECTVEGTSNPNLYWYRQAAGRGLQLLFYSVGIGQISSEVPQNLSASRPQDRQFILSSKKLLLSDSGFYLCACRPYNEQFFGPGTRLTVL.

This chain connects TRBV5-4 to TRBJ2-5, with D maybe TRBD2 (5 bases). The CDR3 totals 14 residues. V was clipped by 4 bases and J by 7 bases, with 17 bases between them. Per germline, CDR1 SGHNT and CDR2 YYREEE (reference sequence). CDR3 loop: CASSPQRTPWTQYF. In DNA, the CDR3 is TGTGCCAGCAGCCCGCAGCGGACCCCCTGGACCCAGTACTTC.

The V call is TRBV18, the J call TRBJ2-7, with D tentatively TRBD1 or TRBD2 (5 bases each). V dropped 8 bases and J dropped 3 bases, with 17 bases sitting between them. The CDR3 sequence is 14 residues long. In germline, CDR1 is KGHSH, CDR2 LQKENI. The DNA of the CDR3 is TGTGCCAGCCGGGGTTTGGGGCTCTTCTACGAGCAGTACTTC. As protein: CASRGLGLFYEQYF.

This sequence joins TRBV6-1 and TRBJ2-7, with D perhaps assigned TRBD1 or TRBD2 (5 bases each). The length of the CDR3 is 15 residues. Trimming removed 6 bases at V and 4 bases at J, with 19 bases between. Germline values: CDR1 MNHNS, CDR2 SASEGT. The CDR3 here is CASSRGALGDYEQYF. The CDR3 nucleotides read TGTGCCAGCAGCCGAGGGGCTCTAGGGGATTACGAGCAGTACTTC.

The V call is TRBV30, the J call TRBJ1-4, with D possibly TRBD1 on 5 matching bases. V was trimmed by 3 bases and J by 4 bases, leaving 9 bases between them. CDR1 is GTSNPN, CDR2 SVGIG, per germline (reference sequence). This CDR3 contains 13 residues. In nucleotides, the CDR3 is TGTGCCTGGAGGGGACGGAGTAATGAAAAACTGTTTTTT. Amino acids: CAWRGRSNEKLFF. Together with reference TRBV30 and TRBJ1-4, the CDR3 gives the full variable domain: SQTIHQWPATLVQPVGSPLSLECTVEGTSNPNLYWYRQAAGRGLQLLFYSVGIGQISSEVPQNLSASRPQDRQFILSSKKLLLSDSGFYLCAWRGRSNEKLFFGSGTQLSVL.

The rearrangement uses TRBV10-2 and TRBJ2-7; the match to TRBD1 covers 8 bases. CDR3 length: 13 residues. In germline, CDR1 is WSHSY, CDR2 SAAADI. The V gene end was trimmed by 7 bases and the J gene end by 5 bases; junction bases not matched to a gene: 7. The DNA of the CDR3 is TGCGCCAGCAAGGCAGGGGGCGCGCACGAGCAGTACTTC. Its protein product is CASKAGGAHEQYF.

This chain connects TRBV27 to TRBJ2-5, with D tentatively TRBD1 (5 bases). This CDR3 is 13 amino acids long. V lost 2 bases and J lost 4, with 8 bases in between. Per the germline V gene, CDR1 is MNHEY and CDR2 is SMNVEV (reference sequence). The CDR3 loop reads CASSLSRAETQYF. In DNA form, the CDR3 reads TGTGCCAGCAGTTTAAGCAGGGCAGAGACCCAGTACTTC.

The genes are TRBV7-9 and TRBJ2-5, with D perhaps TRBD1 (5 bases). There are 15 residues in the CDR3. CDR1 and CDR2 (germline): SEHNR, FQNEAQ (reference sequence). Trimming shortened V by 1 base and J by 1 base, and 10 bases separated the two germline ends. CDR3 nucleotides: TGTGCCAGCAGCTTAGATGGGGCAGCCCAAGAGACCCAGTACTTC. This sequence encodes CASSLDGAAQETQYF.

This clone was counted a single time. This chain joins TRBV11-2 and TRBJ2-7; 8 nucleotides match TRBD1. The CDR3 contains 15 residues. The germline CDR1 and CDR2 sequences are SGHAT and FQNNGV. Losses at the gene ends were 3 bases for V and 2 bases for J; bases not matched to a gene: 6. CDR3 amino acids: CASSLGQGATYEQYF. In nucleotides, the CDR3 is TGTGCCAGCAGCTTGGGGCAGGGGGCGACCTACGAGCAGTACTTC.

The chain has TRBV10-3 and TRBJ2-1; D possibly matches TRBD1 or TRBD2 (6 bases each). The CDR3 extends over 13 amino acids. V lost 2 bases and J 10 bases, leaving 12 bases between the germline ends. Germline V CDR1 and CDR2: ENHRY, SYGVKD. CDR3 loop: CAISEVRGEEQFF. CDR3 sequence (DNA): TGTGCCATCAGTGAGGTGAGGGGGGAAGAGCAGTTCTTC.

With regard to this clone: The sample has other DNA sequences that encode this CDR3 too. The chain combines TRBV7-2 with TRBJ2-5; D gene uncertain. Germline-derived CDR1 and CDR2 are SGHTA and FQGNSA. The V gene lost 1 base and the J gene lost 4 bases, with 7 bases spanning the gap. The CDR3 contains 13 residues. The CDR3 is CASSLVGGETQYF. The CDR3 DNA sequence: TGTGCCAGCAGCTTAGTCGGCGGAGAGACCCAGTACTTC.

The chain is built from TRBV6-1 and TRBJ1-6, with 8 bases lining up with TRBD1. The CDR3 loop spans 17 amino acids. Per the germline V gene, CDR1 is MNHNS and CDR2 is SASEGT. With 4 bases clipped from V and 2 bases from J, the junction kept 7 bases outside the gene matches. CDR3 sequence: CASSALQGVPYNSPLHF. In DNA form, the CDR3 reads TGTGCCAGCAGTGCTTTACAGGGGGTCCCCTATAATTCACCCCTCCACTTT.

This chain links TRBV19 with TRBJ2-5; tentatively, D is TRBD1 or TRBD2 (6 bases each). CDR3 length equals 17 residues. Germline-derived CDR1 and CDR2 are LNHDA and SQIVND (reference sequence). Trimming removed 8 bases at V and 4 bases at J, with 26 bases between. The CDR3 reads CASAWGKGPGGVETQYF. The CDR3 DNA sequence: TGTGCCAGTGCCTGGGGAAAGGGGCCCGGGGGCGTAGAGACCCAGTACTTC.

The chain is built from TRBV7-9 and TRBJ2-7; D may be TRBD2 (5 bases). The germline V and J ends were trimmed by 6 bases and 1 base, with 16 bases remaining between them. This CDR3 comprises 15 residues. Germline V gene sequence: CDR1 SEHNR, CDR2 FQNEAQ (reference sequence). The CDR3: CASSRTQAVSYEQYF. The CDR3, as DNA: TGTGCCAGCAGTCGGACCCAAGCGGTTTCCTACGAGCAGTACTTC.

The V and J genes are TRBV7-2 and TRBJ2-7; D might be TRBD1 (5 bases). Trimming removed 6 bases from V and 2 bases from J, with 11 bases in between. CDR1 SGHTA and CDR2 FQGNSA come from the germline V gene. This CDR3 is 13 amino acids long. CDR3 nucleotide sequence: TGTGCCAGCAGTTTTGACAGTGCCTACGAGCAGTACTTC. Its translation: CASSFDSAYEQYF.

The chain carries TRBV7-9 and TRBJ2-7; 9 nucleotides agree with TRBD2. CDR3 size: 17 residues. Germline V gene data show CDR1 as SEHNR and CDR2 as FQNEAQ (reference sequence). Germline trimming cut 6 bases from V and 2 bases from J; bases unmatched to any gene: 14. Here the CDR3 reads CASRHAGGTPGPYEQYF. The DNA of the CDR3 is TGTGCCAGCAGACACGCGGGGGGGACCCCTGGTCCCTACGAGCAGTACTTC.

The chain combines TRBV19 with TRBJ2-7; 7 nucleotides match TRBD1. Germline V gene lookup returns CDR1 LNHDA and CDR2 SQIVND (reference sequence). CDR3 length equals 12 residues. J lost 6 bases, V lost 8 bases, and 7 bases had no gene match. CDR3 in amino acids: CASRSTGIEQYF. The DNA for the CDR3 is TGTGCCAGTCGATCGACAGGGATCGAGCAGTACTTC.

The CDR3 DNA sequence: TGTGCCAGCTCATCTAGCGGGAGCGCTAGGGAGCAGTACTTC. Amino acid sequence: CASSSSGSAREQYF. V gene TRBV18 combines with J gene TRBJ2-7; 10 positions match TRBD2. CDR3 length: 14 residues. The germline CDR1 and CDR2 sequences are KGHSH and LQKENI. J gave up 7 bases and V 5 bases, and 8 bases lay outside the gene matches.

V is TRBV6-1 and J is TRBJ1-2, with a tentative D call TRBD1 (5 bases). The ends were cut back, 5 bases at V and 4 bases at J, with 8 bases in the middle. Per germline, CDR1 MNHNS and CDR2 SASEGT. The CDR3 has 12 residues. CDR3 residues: CASSPDSYGYTF. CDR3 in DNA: TGTGCCAGCAGTCCTGACAGCTATGGCTACACCTTC.

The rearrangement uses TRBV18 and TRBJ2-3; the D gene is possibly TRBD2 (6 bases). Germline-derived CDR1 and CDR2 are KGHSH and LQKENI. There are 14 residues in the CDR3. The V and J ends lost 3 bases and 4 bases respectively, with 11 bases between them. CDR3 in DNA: TGTGCCAGCTCACCCCGGGACTTCGCAGATACGCAGTATTTT. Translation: CASSPRDFADTQYF. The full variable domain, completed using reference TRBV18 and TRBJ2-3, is NAGVMQNPRHLVRRRGQEARLRCSPMKGHSHVYWYRQLPEEGLKFMVYLQKENIIDESGMPKERFSAEFPKEGPSILRIQQVVRGDSAAYFCASSPRDFADTQYFGPGTRLTVL.

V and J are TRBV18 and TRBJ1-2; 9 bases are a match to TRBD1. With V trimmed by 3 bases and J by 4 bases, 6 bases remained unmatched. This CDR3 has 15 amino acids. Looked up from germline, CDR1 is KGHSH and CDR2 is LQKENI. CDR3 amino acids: CASSPSTGGGYGYTF. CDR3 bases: TGTGCCAGCTCACCTTCGACAGGGGGGGGCTATGGCTACACCTTC.

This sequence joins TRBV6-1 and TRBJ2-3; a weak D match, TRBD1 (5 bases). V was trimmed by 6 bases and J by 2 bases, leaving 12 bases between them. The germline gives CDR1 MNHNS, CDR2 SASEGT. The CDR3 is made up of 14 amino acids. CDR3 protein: CASRPRQNTDTQYF. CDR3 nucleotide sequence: TGTGCCAGCAGACCAAGACAGAACACAGATACGCAGTATTTT.

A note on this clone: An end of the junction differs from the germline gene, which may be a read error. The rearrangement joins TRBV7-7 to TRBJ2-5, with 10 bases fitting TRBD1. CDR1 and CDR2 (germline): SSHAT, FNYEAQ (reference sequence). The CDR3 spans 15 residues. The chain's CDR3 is CASRQGTGVGETQYF. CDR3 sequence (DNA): TGTGCTAGCAGACAGGGGACAGGGGTCGGAGAGACCCAGTACTTC.

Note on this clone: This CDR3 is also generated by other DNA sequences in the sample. Here the CDR3 reads CASSPGQGNQPQHF. CDR3 nucleotides: TGTGCCAGCTCACCAGGACAGGGGAATCAGCCCCAGCATTTT. The V gene is TRBV18, the J gene TRBJ1-5, with 9 nucleotides matching TRBD1. CDR1 and CDR2 (germline): KGHSH, LQKENI. The V gene end was trimmed by 2 bases and the J gene end by 4 bases; junction bases not matched to a gene: 0. CDR3 length equals 14 residues.